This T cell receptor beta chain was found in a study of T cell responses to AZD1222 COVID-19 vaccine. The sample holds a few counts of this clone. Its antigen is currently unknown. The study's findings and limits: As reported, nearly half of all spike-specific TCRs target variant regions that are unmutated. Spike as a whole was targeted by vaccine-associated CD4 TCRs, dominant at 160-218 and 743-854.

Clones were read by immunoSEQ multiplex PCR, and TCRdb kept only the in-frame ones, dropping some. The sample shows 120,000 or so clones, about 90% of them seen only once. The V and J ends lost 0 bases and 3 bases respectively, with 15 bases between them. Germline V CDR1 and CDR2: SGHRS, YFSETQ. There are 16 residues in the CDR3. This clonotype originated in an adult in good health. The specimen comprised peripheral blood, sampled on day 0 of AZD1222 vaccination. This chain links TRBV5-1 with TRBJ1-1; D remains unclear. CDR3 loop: CASSLGSGRRHTEAFF. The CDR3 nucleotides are TGCGCCAGCAGCTTGGGGTCGGGCAGGCGTCACACTGAAGCTTTCTTT.